There are a few counts of the clone carrying this TCR beta chain. The antigen is unknown. cDNA synthesis used the whole RNA isolate, giving expressed TCRB sequences. Assay used: immunoSEQ multiplex PCR; TCRdb lists only in-frame clones, some missing. The repertoire holds under 400,000 clones, with 14% as singletons. These data originate in a study of beta chain features in type 1 diabetes. Study-level results: Patients and controls would be equally affected if PCR favored shorter templates. TCRB CDR3s from Type 1 diabetes patients were moderately but significantly shorter in all four CD4+ subsets. VDJ junctions sequenced from type 1 diabetes patients showed fewer insertions and more deletions.

Purity of each sorted population was above 95%. Germline-derived CDR1 and CDR2 are SEHNR and FQNEAQ (reference sequence). The V gene end was trimmed by 3 bases and the J gene end by 2 bases; junction bases not matched to a gene: 6. The CDR3 is 16 amino acids. The chain links TRBV7-9 to TRBJ1-3, with 8 positions matching TRBD1. This clonotype was sampled from a man aged 30-40 years in good health. Specimen: central memory CD4+ T cells from blood. The CDR3 coding sequence is TGTGCCAGCAGCTTCGGGACAGGACCACCTGGAAACACCATATATTTT. Its translation: CASSFGTGPPGNTIYF.